This entry lists 2 T cell receptor beta chains sequenced from one sample in a study of response to subunit inactivated influenza vaccine. A single record per CDR3 protein comes from TCRdb applying MiXCR to the RT-PCR reads. The table has a few hundred thousand distinct CDR3 sequences, approximately 15% seen once. Here the sequenced sample was PBMCs from blood, taken 11 to 12 days after vaccination. Receptor source: a man aged 45-65 years who received an inactivated influenza vaccine.

This chain links TRBV4-3 with TRBJ1-4; D is ambiguous. CDR1 LGHNA and CDR2 YSLEER come from the germline V gene. This CDR3 has 15 residues. The V end was cut by 1 base, the J end by 3 bases, with 9 bases between. The CDR3: CASSQVFAANEKLFF. Written as DNA, the CDR3 is TGCGCCAGCAGCCAAGTTTTCGCGGCTAATGAAAAACTGTTTTTT.

This clonotype was counted many times. The chain joins TRBV6-5 to TRBJ2-2, with a weak D call TRBD2 (5 bases). CDR3 length: 14 residues. Germline CDR1 is MNHEY and CDR2 is SVGAGI. Trimming left V 0 bases short and J 6 bases short, with 8 bases between. Here the CDR3 reads CASSYSIGAGELFF. CDR3 bases: TGTGCCAGCAGTTACTCGATCGGGGCCGGGGAGCTGTTTTTT.